The 28 T cell receptor beta chains below come from one sample, sequenced in a study of vaccination and CD4 T cells after COVID-19 (dated 2022 in TCRdb). The library came from PCR. The listed sequencing device is Illumina iSeq 100. TCRdb redid the processing of the public reads, applying fastp at Q25 and MiXCR, and retained in-frame beta chains. Each CDR3 protein appears once, grouped with its most common genes and DNA. This sample is represented by roughly 25,000 distinct CDR3 sequences; approximately 51% of them were singletons. The ten largest clonotypes hold approximately 0.99% of the sample. Source: CD4+ T cells from blood, taken before SARS-CoV-2 vaccination. The receptors come from a human donor who had recovered from COVID-19.

V is TRBV28 and J is TRBJ2-4; D possibly corresponds to TRBD2 (6 bases). This CDR3 has 13 amino acids. Trimming shortened V by 3 bases and J by 5 bases, and 8 bases separated the two germline ends. CDR1 is MDHEN and CDR2 is SYDVKM in the germline V gene. This CDR3 reads CASSFGGENIQYF. In nucleotides, the CDR3 is TGTGCCAGCAGTTTTGGAGGGGAAAACATTCAGTACTTC.

The chain recombines TRBV19 with TRBJ2-7, with TRBD2 identical over 12 bases. Trimming cost V 5 bases and J 0 bases; bases outside gene matches: 5. The CDR3 consists of 16 residues. Germline values: CDR1 LNHDA, CDR2 SQIVND (reference sequence). CDR3 residues: CASSVQGLAGSYEQYF. CDR3 DNA: TGTGCCAGTAGTGTACAGGGACTAGCGGGCTCCTACGAGCAGTACTTC.

This rearrangement joins TRBV29-1 to TRBJ2-7; the D gene is possibly TRBD1 (5 bases). Germline V gene sequence: CDR1 SQVTM, CDR2 ANQGSEA. The V end lost 1 base, the J end lost 1 base, and 8 bases lay between the germline ends. The length of the CDR3 is 13 residues. CDR3 protein: CSVEGKGSYEQYF. In DNA, the CDR3 is TGCAGCGTTGAAGGGAAGGGGTCCTACGAGCAGTACTTC.

This chain links TRBV15 with TRBJ2-1, with 8 bases matching TRBD2. This CDR3 has 18 residues. The V gene end was trimmed by 3 bases and the J gene end by 4 bases; junction bases not matched to a gene: 14. Germline-derived CDR1 and CDR2 are LNHNV and YYDKDF (reference sequence). The CDR3: CATSSPSPRSGIYNEQFF. In DNA, the CDR3 is TGTGCCACCAGCAGTCCCTCCCCCCGTAGCGGGATTTACAATGAGCAGTTCTTC.

The chain is built from TRBV7-9 and TRBJ2-3; D remains unclear. V gave up 5 bases and J gave up 4 bases, with 10 bases separating them. The CDR3 length is 13 residues. CDR1 and CDR2 (germline): SEHNR, FQNEAQ (reference sequence). CDR3 amino acids: CASSPPGSDTQYF. The CDR3 DNA reads as TGTGCCAGCAGCCCACCAGGATCAGATACGCAGTATTTT.

The chain joins TRBV7-9 to TRBJ2-1, with TRBD2 matching 13 bases. Germline V lookup: CDR1 SEHNR, CDR2 FQNEAQ (reference sequence). This CDR3 has 18 residues. V was clipped by 1 base and J by 0 bases; unmatched bases: 3. CDR3 sequence (DNA): TGTGCCAGCAGCTTAGGACTAGCGGGAGGTAGCTCCTACAATGAGCAGTTCTTC. Its protein is CASSLGLAGGSSYNEQFF.

This chain joins TRBV7-2 and TRBJ1-5; 10 bases match TRBD1. The CDR3 is 15 amino acids. V was clipped by 5 bases and J by 7 bases; unmatched bases: 8. Germline assignment: CDR1 SGHTA and CDR2 FQGNSA. CDR3 protein: CASSAHRDRGQPQHF. The CDR3 DNA reads as TGTGCCAGCAGCGCGCACCGGGACAGGGGCCAGCCCCAGCATTTT.

The chain is built from TRBV12-3 or TRBV12-4 and TRBJ2-5; D gene uncertain. The V end was cut by 3 bases, the J end by 3 bases, with 14 bases between. The CDR3 loop spans 15 amino acids. The CDR3 reads CASSFGDNGKETQYF. The CDR3 DNA is TGTGCCAGCAGTTTTGGTGACAATGGGAAAGAGACCCAGTACTTC.

The chain is built from TRBV2 and TRBJ1-6, with D unclear. CDR1 is SNHLY and CDR2 is FYNNEI in the germline V gene. This CDR3 has 15 residues. The germline V and J ends were trimmed by 6 bases and 0 bases, with 9 bases remaining between them. The CDR3 sequence: CASRSESSYNSPLHF. The CDR3 nucleotides read TGTGCCAGCAGATCAGAGAGCTCCTATAATTCACCCCTCCACTTT.

This clonotype was seen a single time. CDR3 region: CSARLPSGTNYEQYF. CDR3 DNA sequence: TGCAGTGCTAGATTACCTAGCGGGACGAACTACGAGCAGTACTTC. The gene calls are TRBV20-1 and TRBJ2-7; 9 bases fit TRBD2. From germline, CDR1 is DFQATT and CDR2 SNEGSKA (reference sequence). There are 15 residues in the CDR3. J lost 3 bases, V lost 2 bases, and 8 bases had no gene match.

This chain links TRBV28 with TRBJ2-7; 8 bases match TRBD1. V lost 3 bases and J lost 4; bases outside the gene matches: 11. Germline V lookup: CDR1 MDHEN, CDR2 SYDVKM. This CDR3 contains 16 residues. The CDR3 loop reads CASSFIGGQGGYEQYF. CDR3 DNA: TGTGCCAGCAGTTTTATTGGTGGACAGGGAGGTTACGAGCAGTACTTC.

The chain is built from TRBV20-1 and TRBJ1-2; D gene uncertain. The CDR3 is 15 residues long. Trimming cost V 6 bases and J 0 bases, with 17 bases left between them. The germline V gene has CDR1 DFQATT and CDR2 SNEGSKA (reference sequence). The CDR3 nucleotides are TGCAGTGCAGCCTCGAAGGTCTCTTCTAACTATGGCTACACCTTC. Translation: CSAASKVSSNYGYTF.

The CDR3 protein is CASSLSASGIRWYF. CDR3 nucleotides: TGTGCCAGCAGCTTAAGTGCTAGCGGGATACGGTGGTATTTT. V and J are TRBV7-3 and TRBJ2-3; 9 nucleotides match TRBD2. Germline values: CDR1 SGHTA, CDR2 FQGTGA. CDR3 length: 14 amino acids. V gave up 1 base and J gave up 14 bases; unmatched junction bases: 10.

This chain links TRBV15 with TRBJ2-7; 8 positions agree with TRBD2. The ends lost 3 bases at V and 4 bases at J; junction bases unmatched: 8. This CDR3 spans 15 amino acids. Germline V CDR1 and CDR2: LNHNV, YYDKDF (reference sequence). The CDR3 DNA follows: TGTGCCACCAGCAGCTTCGGGAGGGCCGAATACGAGCAGTACTTC. Translation: CATSSFGRAEYEQYF.

Points on this clonotype: An end of the junction differs from the germline gene, which may be a read error. The J gene is TRBJ2-5, the V gene TRBV2; D might be TRBD1 (6 bases). Germline CDR1 reads SNHLY; CDR2 reads FYNNEI. This CDR3 spans 13 amino acids. CDR3 region: CTSSTDSRETQYF. As DNA, the CDR3 is TGTACCAGCAGTACGGACAGCAGAGAGACCCAGTACTTC.

V usage is TRBV6-1 and J usage is TRBJ2-7; no clear D gene. The CDR3 spans 14 residues. Germline CDR1 reads MNHNS; CDR2 reads SASEGT. The V end lost 3 bases, the J end lost 7 bases, and 16 bases lay between the germline ends. The CDR3 sequence: CASSDILDLREQYF. The CDR3 DNA is TGTGCCAGCAGTGACATACTGGATCTACGAGAGCAGTACTTC.

The CDR3, as DNA: TGTGCCAGTAGTCCATTCCTGGAATATGGGCCGGGAAGCACTGAAGCTTTCTTT. Its protein is CASSPFLEYGPGSTEAFF. The chain uses TRBV19 and TRBJ1-1, with unresolved D. Germline V gene data show CDR1 as LNHDA and CDR2 as SQIVND (reference sequence). The CDR3 sequence is 18 residues long. V was trimmed by 5 bases and J by 4 bases, leaving 26 bases between them.

The J gene is TRBJ2-3, the V gene TRBV4-1; 7 nucleotides agree with TRBD2. J gave up 0 bases and V 3 bases, and 3 bases lay outside the gene matches. Germline CDR1 and CDR2: MGHRA and YSYEKL. The CDR3 extends over 15 amino acids. As DNA, the CDR3 is TGCGCCAGCAGCCACGATAGCGGGAGCACAGATACGCAGTATTTT. Encoded protein: CASSHDSGSTDTQYF.

This clonotype was seen only a few times. The chain is built from TRBV20-1 and TRBJ2-7; 10 nucleotides align to TRBD2. Trimming removed 2 bases from V and 3 bases from J; junction bases left unmatched: 4. CDR1 and CDR2 (germline): DFQATT, SNEGSKA (reference sequence). The CDR3 covers 14 residues. The CDR3: CSARRPSGSYEQYF. The CDR3 bases are TGCAGTGCTAGAAGGCCTAGCGGGAGCTACGAGCAGTACTTC.

The chain recombines TRBV28 with TRBJ1-2; D ambiguous. Looked up from germline, CDR1 is MDHEN and CDR2 is SYDVKM. The CDR3 runs 12 residues. V gave up 6 bases and J gave up 8 bases, with 13 bases separating them. The chain's CDR3 is CASSLHIEGYTF. CDR3 sequence (DNA): TGTGCCAGCAGCTTACACATAGAGGGCTACACCTTC.

The chain is built from TRBV20-1 and TRBJ2-6, with 7 bases matching TRBD1. The germline CDR1 and CDR2 sequences are DFQATT and SNEGSKA (reference sequence). The CDR3 is made up of 15 amino acids. With V trimmed by 0 bases and J by 4 bases, 3 bases remained unmatched. This CDR3 reads CSARDTGVGANVLTF. As DNA, the CDR3 is TGCAGTGCTAGAGATACAGGGGTAGGGGCCAACGTCCTGACTTTC.

The rearrangement uses TRBV11-2 and TRBJ2-4; 7 positions agree with TRBD1. Germline V gene sequence: CDR1 SGHAT, CDR2 FQNNGV. J gave up 9 bases and V 10 bases, and 12 bases lay outside the gene matches. The CDR3 length is 13 residues. In DNA form, the CDR3 reads TGTGCCACCCTATTGACAGGGACGGCCATTCAGTACTTC. Translated: CATLLTGTAIQYF.

This clonotype was recorded a few times. J is TRBJ2-5 and V is TRBV15; perhaps TRBD2 as D (6 bases). V lost 1 base, J lost 5 bases, and 20 bases lay in between. Germline values: CDR1 LNHNV, CDR2 YYDKDF (reference sequence). The CDR3 has 17 residues. The CDR3 here is CATSRGGWRGGMETQYF. Here the CDR3 DNA reads TGTGCCACCAGCAGAGGGGGTTGGAGGGGCGGGATGGAGACCCAGTACTTC.

This clonotype was seen a few times. J is TRBJ1-5 and V is TRBV6-1; D call uncertain. CDR3 length: 13 residues. Germline CDR1 and CDR2: MNHNS and SASEGT. Trimming removed 6 bases at V and 5 bases at J, with 11 bases between. The CDR3 spells CASSIGRDQPQHF. DNA for the CDR3: TGTGCCAGCAGCATAGGGAGGGATCAGCCCCAGCATTTT.

The chain joins TRBV20-1 to TRBJ2-4; 9 bases are shared with TRBD2. J was trimmed by 0 bases and V by 6 bases; bases with no gene match: 6. Germline-derived CDR1 and CDR2 are DFQATT and SNEGSKA (reference sequence). The CDR3 is made up of 15 amino acids. The CDR3 DNA is TGCAGTGCGGGAACTAGCGGGCTAGCCAAAAACATTCAGTACTTC. Protein sequence: CSAGTSGLAKNIQYF.

In this sample, this clonotype turned up a few times. This sequence joins TRBV7-2 and TRBJ2-3; no clear D gene. The V end was cut by 6 bases, the J end by 5 bases, with 9 bases between. Looked up from germline, CDR1 is SGHTA and CDR2 is FQGNSA. This CDR3 spans 12 amino acids. CDR3 protein: CASRLGGDTQYF. The CDR3 DNA sequence: TGTGCCAGCAGACTCGGCGGAGATACGCAGTATTTT.

This clonotype was picked up a small number of times. The chain couples TRBV7-9 to TRBJ2-5; D may correspond to TRBD1 or TRBD2 (5 bases each). There are 13 residues in the CDR3. The germline CDR1 and CDR2 sequences are SEHNR and FQNEAQ (reference sequence). V dropped 3 bases and J dropped 1 base, with 6 bases sitting between them. Written as DNA, the CDR3 is TGTGCCAGCAGCTTCGGGACCCAAGAGACCCAGTACTTC. Protein sequence: CASSFGTQETQYF.

This chain joins TRBV6-1 and TRBJ2-4; unclear D gene. V was trimmed by 10 bases and J by 6 bases, leaving 16 bases between them. The CDR3 consists of 13 residues. Germline V CDR1 and CDR2: MNHNS, SASEGT. The CDR3 sequence is CATRFAPINIQYF. DNA of the CDR3: TGTGCCACCCGATTTGCCCCAATAAACATTCAGTACTTC.